This TCR beta chain is from a study of identical twins. General study results and limits: The authors drew conclusions from cross-sectional statistical analysis rather than following the same donors. The study found excess low generation probability among twin-shared out-of-frame alpha sequences.

Addition of a universal primer site occurred through template switching, and cDNA carried unique molecular identifiers. MiXCR, run by TCRdb on the 5' RACE reads, gives a single entry per CDR3 protein. The sample holds fewer than 550,000 distinct CDR3 sequences; about 15% are singletons and the top ten take more than 0.4%. The CDR3 totals 14 residues. J was trimmed by 2 bases and V by 1 base; bases with no gene match: 1. CDR1 is LNHNV and CDR2 is YYDKDF in the germline V gene (reference sequence). Notes on this clonotype: Its antigen is currently unknown.

This sample also appeared in a second study, on yellow fever vaccine responses in identical twins.

The rearrangement uses TRBV15 and TRBJ1-2; 7 bases are shared with TRBD1. The source of this sequence is a woman aged 18-35 years in good health. The specimen sequenced was CD4+ T cells sorted from blood. CDR3 in DNA: TGTGCCACCAGCAGAGCGGACAGGAACTATGGCTACACCTTC. Amino acid sequence: CATSRADRNYGYTF.